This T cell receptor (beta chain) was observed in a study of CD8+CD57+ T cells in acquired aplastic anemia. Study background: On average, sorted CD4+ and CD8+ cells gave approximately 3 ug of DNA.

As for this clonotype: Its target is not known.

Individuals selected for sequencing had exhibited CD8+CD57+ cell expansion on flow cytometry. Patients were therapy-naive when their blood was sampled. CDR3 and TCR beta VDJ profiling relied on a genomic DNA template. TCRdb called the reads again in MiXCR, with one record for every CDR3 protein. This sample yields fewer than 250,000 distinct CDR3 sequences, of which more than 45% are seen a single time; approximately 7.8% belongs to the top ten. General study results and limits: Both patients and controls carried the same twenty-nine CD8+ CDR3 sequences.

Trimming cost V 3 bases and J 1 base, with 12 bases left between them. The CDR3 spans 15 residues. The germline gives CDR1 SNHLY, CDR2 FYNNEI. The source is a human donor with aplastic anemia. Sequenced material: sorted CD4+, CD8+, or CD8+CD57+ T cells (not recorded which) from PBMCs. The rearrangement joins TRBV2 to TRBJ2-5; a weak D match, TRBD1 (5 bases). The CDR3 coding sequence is TGTGCCAGCAGTGACTATACAGGACCCCAAGAGACCCAGTACTTC. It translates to CASSDYTGPQETQYF. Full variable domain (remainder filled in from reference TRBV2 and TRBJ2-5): EPEVTQTPSHQVTQMGQEVILRCVPISNHLYFYWYRQILGQKVEFLVSFYNNEISEKSEIFDDQFSVERPDGSNFTLKIRSTKLEDSAMYFCASSDYTGPQETQYFGPGTRLLVL.